The clone carrying this T cell receptor beta chain appeared once. Its specificity is not known. A clone one base away is much larger, so this may be a read error. The CDR3 totals 14 residues. V lost 7 bases, J lost 6 bases, and 13 bases lay in between. Germline CDR1 and CDR2: MNHEY and SMNVEV (reference sequence). This record belongs to a study of breast tumors, draining lymph nodes, adjacent tissues. Axillary draining lymph nodes of breast cancer patients supplied the node samples. The study, taken as a whole, reports: Tumor repertoires ranked between lymph nodes and nontumor tissue in diversity, with V and J gene preferences. Findings are consistent with lymph node origin and intratumoral expansion of most tumor T cells.

TCRdb re-derived calls from the multiplex PCR reads in MiXCR, one entry per CDR3 protein. The sample lists around 290,000 distinct CDR3 sequences, around 30% seen once, with about 1% in the top ten. This clonotype originated in a female donor with breast cancer. Some clones in this sample may be carry-over from other donors' samples. Specimen: axillary lymph node tissue. This chain uses TRBV27 with TRBJ1-6; tentatively, D is TRBD1 (6 bases). The chain's CDR3 is CASNRDAGNSPLHF. The CDR3 bases are TGTGCCAGCAACAGGGACGCGGGTAATTCACCCCTCCACTTT.